These 32 T cell receptor beta chains came from one sample sequenced in a study of CD8 T cells in Susac syndrome (dated by TCRdb to about 2019). The library relied on the immunoSEQ multiplex PCR assay. RNA was extracted using the RNeasy kit, and about 0.5 to 1 microgram was reverse transcribed with random hexamers. The public reads were run again by TCRdb, first through fastp at Q25 and then through MiXCR, and only productive beta chains were kept. Rows matching on CDR3 protein sequence are summarized as one entry with the most common DNA and genes. The sample contains tens of thousands of distinct CDR3 sequences, roughly 96% of them found a single time. Roughly 0.62% of the sample rests with the top ten. Sample: CD8+ T cells from PBMCs. The receptors were sampled from a human donor with Susac syndrome.

This clonotype has just one count. The chain recombines TRBV6-5 with TRBJ1-2; D perhaps matches TRBD1 (6 bases). V lost 3 bases, J lost 6 bases, and 11 bases lay in between. Germline assignment: CDR1 MNHEY and CDR2 SVGAGI. The length of the CDR3 is 13 residues. The CDR3 DNA reads TGTGCCAGCAGTTATGACAGGTGGAATGGCTACACCTTC. It codes for CASSYDRWNGYTF.

The chain carries TRBV4-1 and TRBJ1-1; no reliable D call. CDR1 MGHRA and CDR2 YSYEKL come from the germline V gene. The V end lost 1 base, the J end lost 2 bases, and 8 bases lay between the germline ends. This CDR3 comprises 14 residues. CDR3 in DNA: TGCGCCAGCAGCCAAGCCGGGTTCAACACTGAAGCTTTCTTT. Its translation: CASSQAGFNTEAFF.

The gene calls are TRBV20-1 and TRBJ1-1; TRBD1 might be the D (5 bases). V was clipped by 6 bases and J by 5 bases, with 13 bases between them. The V gene's germline CDR1 is DFQATT and CDR2 SNEGSKA (reference sequence). The CDR3 is made up of 12 amino acids. The CDR3 region has the DNA TGCAGTGCCACCGACGGGGGAACTGAAGCTTTCTTT. It encodes CSATDGGTEAFF.

V usage is TRBV12-3 or TRBV12-4 and J usage is TRBJ1-2; D is uncertain. The CDR3 loop spans 14 amino acids. V was shortened by 1 base and J by 0 bases, with 6 bases between the two germline ends. The CDR3 here is CASSLDSSNYGYTF. The DNA of the CDR3 is TGTGCCAGCAGTTTAGACAGCTCTAACTATGGCTACACCTTC.

This clonotype was counted once. The gene calls are TRBV20-1 and TRBJ1-2; 8 nucleotides agree with TRBD1. In germline, CDR1 is DFQATT, CDR2 SNEGSKA (reference sequence). V lost 7 bases to trimming and J lost 4 bases; unmatched junction nucleotides: 14. CDR3 length: 15 amino acids. The CDR3 loop reads CSGFWTGNAGYGYTF. DNA for the CDR3: TGCAGTGGCTTCTGGACAGGGAACGCCGGCTATGGCTACACCTTC.

The chain combines TRBV28 with TRBJ2-4; D is perhaps TRBD1 (5 bases). The V gene's germline CDR1 is MDHEN and CDR2 SYDVKM. V lost 7 bases and J 2 bases, leaving 12 bases between the germline ends. CDR3 length: 14 amino acids. Here the CDR3 reads CASNVRTTKNIQYF. In DNA, the CDR3 is TGTGCCAGCAACGTTAGGACAACCAAAAACATTCAGTACTTC.

V usage is TRBV9 and J usage is TRBJ1-5; 7 bases match TRBD1. This CDR3 has 15 residues. The junction had 9 bases not matched to a gene; V was cut back by 3 bases and J by 6 bases. Germline assignment: CDR1 SGDLS and CDR2 YYNGEE. CDR3 amino acids: CASSASGGIGQPQHF. Here the CDR3 DNA reads TGTGCCAGCAGCGCCTCAGGGGGTATAGGTCAGCCCCAGCATTTT.

The V gene is TRBV25-1, the J gene TRBJ1-1, with no clear D. The CDR3 loop spans 10 amino acids. Trimming stripped 6 bases from V and 7 bases from J, with 6 bases between. Germline V lookup: CDR1 MGHDK, CDR2 SYGVNS. This chain's CDR3 is CASRGLEAFF. CDR3 nucleotides: TGTGCCAGCAGGGGCCTTGAAGCTTTCTTT.

This clonotype has only one observation. The gene calls are TRBV20-1 and TRBJ2-1; D is undetermined. The CDR3 runs 10 residues. Trimming removed 8 bases from V and 8 bases from J, with 10 bases in between. Germline-derived CDR1 and CDR2 are DFQATT and SNEGSKA (reference sequence). CDR3 DNA: TGCAGTTCCAGCGACCATGAGCAGTTCTTC. Its protein product is CSSSDHEQFF.

This clonotype was recorded once. The CDR3 region is CASSPPSSSYNEQFF. The CDR3 nucleotides are TGTGCCAGCAGCCCGCCTTCGAGCTCCTACAATGAGCAGTTCTTC. The rearrangement joins TRBV13 to TRBJ2-1; no firm D call. Germline-derived CDR1 and CDR2 are PRHDT and FYEKMQ (reference sequence). The ends were cut back, 5 bases at V and 0 bases at J, with 11 bases in the middle. This CDR3 spans 15 amino acids.

The V gene is TRBV9, the J gene TRBJ2-3; TRBD2 agrees at 10 bases. From germline, CDR1 is SGDLS and CDR2 YYNGEE. Unmatched junction bases numbered 5, after V lost 1 base and J lost 0 bases. The CDR3 is 17 amino acids. The CDR3 sequence: CASSVSSGGVSTDTQYF. For the CDR3, the DNA is TGTGCCAGCAGCGTATCAAGCGGGGGGGTTAGCACAGATACGCAGTATTTT.

V usage is TRBV30 and J usage is TRBJ2-1; unclear D gene. V lost 0 bases and J 2 bases, leaving 11 bases between the germline ends. The CDR3 runs 15 residues. Germline values: CDR1 GTSNPN, CDR2 SVGIG (reference sequence). The CDR3 sequence: CAWSVPRSTYNEQFF. The CDR3 DNA sequence: TGTGCCTGGAGTGTACCCAGGTCCACCTACAATGAGCAGTTCTTC.

This clonotype was observed a few times. The gene calls are TRBV6-5 and TRBJ1-1, with D unclear. Germline CDR1 MNHEY, CDR2 SVGAGI. V lost 2 bases and J lost 2, with 6 bases in between. The CDR3 length is 13 residues. CDR3 loop: CASSYRANTEAFF. The CDR3 nucleotides read TGTGCCAGCAGTTACAGGGCAAACACTGAAGCTTTCTTT.

The chain is built from TRBV20-1 and TRBJ2-3; no clear D gene. Germline CDR1 DFQATT, CDR2 SNEGSKA (reference sequence). The ends were cut back, 1 base at V and 2 bases at J, with 13 bases in the middle. CDR3 size: 15 residues. Here the CDR3 DNA reads TGCAGTGCTAGAGCTGGGTTGGGGTTCACAGATACGCAGTATTTT. This translates into CSARAGLGFTDTQYF.

The V call is TRBV20-1, the J call TRBJ2-7, with 12 bases that match TRBD1. V was clipped by 5 bases and J by 3 bases; unmatched bases: 2. This CDR3 contains 13 residues. Germline lookup yields CDR1 DFQATT and CDR2 SNEGSKA (reference sequence). The CDR3 DNA sequence: TGCAGTGCTGGGGACAGGGGGCTCTACGAGCAGTACTTC. It encodes CSAGDRGLYEQYF.

The chain combines TRBV29-1 with TRBJ2-7; either TRBD1 or TRBD2 may fit D (5 bases each). The V end lost 7 bases, the J end lost 1 base, and 14 bases lay between the germline ends. The CDR3 contains 13 residues. CDR1 and CDR2 from the germline V gene are SQVTM and ANQGSEA. The CDR3 loop is CSAGTGLSYEQYF. The CDR3 DNA reads TGCAGCGCTGGGACCGGCCTTTCCTACGAGCAGTACTTC.

The rearrangement links TRBV7-3 to TRBJ1-1, with D possibly TRBD1 on 6 matching bases. V lost 6 bases and J 1 base, leaving 18 bases between the germline ends. CDR3 size: 16 residues. Germline CDR1 is SGHTA and CDR2 is FQGTGA. The CDR3 loop reads CASRLGGGRGNTEAFF. DNA for the CDR3: TGTGCCAGCAGACTAGGAGGGGGACGGGGGAACACTGAAGCTTTCTTT.

The rearrangement links TRBV20-1 to TRBJ1-4, with D perhaps TRBD1 (6 bases). The CDR3 runs 16 residues. Between the trimmed V and J ends, which lost 0 bases and 5 bases, there was a span of 16 bases. Germline V gives CDR1 DFQATT, CDR2 SNEGSKA (reference sequence). The CDR3 protein is CSARDEGPGANEKLFF. Here the CDR3 DNA reads TGCAGTGCTAGAGATGAGGGCCCGGGGGCCAATGAAAAACTGTTTTTT.

The chain has TRBV9 and TRBJ2-5; D is possibly TRBD2 (5 bases). In germline, CDR1 is SGDLS, CDR2 YYNGEE. The V gene lost 0 bases and the J gene lost 4 bases, with 16 bases spanning the gap. The CDR3 is 16 amino acids. CDR3 sequence reads: CASSVGGGSTGETQYF. In DNA, the CDR3 is TGTGCCAGCAGCGTAGGTGGCGGGTCTACGGGAGAGACCCAGTACTTC.

The gene calls are TRBV3-1 and TRBJ2-1; no reliable D call. This CDR3 is 12 amino acids long. The V end lost 3 bases, the J end lost 5 bases, and 5 bases lay between the germline ends. CDR1 LGHDT and CDR2 YNNKEL come from the germline V gene (reference sequence). This chain's CDR3 is CASSQVDNEQFF. For the CDR3, the DNA is TGTGCCAGCAGCCAGGTAGACAATGAGCAGTTCTTC.

V is TRBV12-3 or TRBV12-4 and J is TRBJ1-3; 7 bases line up with TRBD1. Trimming at V came to 5 bases and at J to 4 bases, leaving 5 bases not matched to a gene. CDR3 length equals 14 residues. The CDR3 nucleotides are TGTGCCAGCAGTACAGGGGACGCCGGAAACACCATATATTTT. Translating it yields CASSTGDAGNTIYF.

The gene calls are TRBV20-1 and TRBJ2-1, with 9 nucleotides matching TRBD2. The CDR3 extends over 13 amino acids. The V gene's germline CDR1 is DFQATT and CDR2 SNEGSKA (reference sequence). V gave up 3 bases and J gave up 8 bases; unmatched junction bases: 5. CDR3 protein: CSARAGGRDEQFF. As DNA, the CDR3 is TGCAGTGCTAGGGCCGGCGGGAGGGATGAGCAGTTCTTC.

J is TRBJ2-7 and V is TRBV24-1, with D unresolved. Germline CDR1 and CDR2: KGHDR and SFDVKD. The CDR3 has 13 amino acids. V gave up 4 bases and J gave up 2 bases, with 8 bases separating them. CDR3: CATSDPITYEQYF. CDR3 nucleotide sequence: TGTGCCACCAGTGACCCAATAACCTACGAGCAGTACTTC.

CDR3 sequence (DNA): TGCAGTGCTAGAGATTCGGCTAGCGGGGGGCCGAGCTACGAGCAGTACTTC. Translating it yields CSARDSASGGPSYEQYF. The chain links TRBV20-1 to TRBJ2-7, with 11 bases lining up with TRBD2. The CDR3 has 17 residues. Germline assignment: CDR1 DFQATT and CDR2 SNEGSKA (reference sequence). V trimming: 0 bases; J trimming: 3 bases; junction bases outside the gene matches: 10.

V is TRBV20-1 and J is TRBJ2-3; D is uncertain. Germline CDR1 DFQATT, CDR2 SNEGSKA (reference sequence). CDR3 length equals 15 residues. V lost 0 bases to trimming and J lost 1 base, with 11 bases between them. CDR3 in amino acids: CSARDPLRGTDTQYF. As DNA, the CDR3 is TGCAGTGCTAGAGATCCCCTCCGGGGCACAGATACGCAGTATTTT.

The CDR3 nucleotides read TGTGCCACCGGTGGACAGGGGGTATACAATGAGCAGTTCTTC. It translates to CATGGQGVYNEQFF. The V gene is TRBV24-1, the J gene TRBJ2-1; TRBD1 aligns across 10 bases. The CDR3 length is 14 residues. The V gene's germline CDR1 is KGHDR and CDR2 SFDVKD. With V trimmed by 9 bases and J by 4 bases, 5 bases remained unmatched.

This rearrangement joins TRBV29-1 to TRBJ1-1, with a weak D call TRBD1 (5 bases). This CDR3 has 14 amino acids. Trimming took off 4 bases at V and 4 bases at J, with 16 bases between the two ends. The germline gives CDR1 SQVTM, CDR2 ANQGSEA. The CDR3: CSVGIGDGGTEAFF. CDR3 DNA: TGCAGCGTTGGAATCGGGGATGGGGGCACTGAAGCTTTCTTT.

This clonotype was seen a single time. The chain joins TRBV6-1 to TRBJ2-7; possibly TRBD1 or TRBD2 for D (5 bases each). Trimming took off 9 bases at V and 6 bases at J, with 24 bases between the two ends. The CDR3 contains 15 residues. Germline CDR1 is MNHNS and CDR2 is SASEGT. The CDR3 sequence: CASSASGTLFGEQYF. CDR3 nucleotides: TGTGCCAGTAGCGCCTCAGGGACCCTCTTTGGCGAGCAGTACTTC.

This clonotype came up once. The chain employs TRBV4-3 and TRBJ1-2, with D possibly TRBD1 on 5 matching bases. Germline loops: CDR1 LGHNA, CDR2 YSLEER. The CDR3 totals 16 residues. The V end was cut by 0 bases, the J end by 3 bases, with 14 bases between. The CDR3 loop reads CASSQDIGQGDYGYTF. CDR3 DNA: TGCGCCAGCAGCCAAGATATCGGGCAGGGTGACTATGGCTACACCTTC.

The gene calls are TRBV20-1 and TRBJ1-5; a weak D match, TRBD1 (6 bases). The germline gives CDR1 DFQATT, CDR2 SNEGSKA (reference sequence). V was clipped by 0 bases and J by 4 bases, with 19 bases between them. The CDR3 runs to 17 residues. CDR3 residues: CSAREPSGGAGNQPQHF. The CDR3 bases are TGCAGTGCTAGAGAACCATCCGGGGGCGCGGGAAATCAGCCCCAGCATTTT.

This clonotype occurred once. V usage is TRBV11-2 and J usage is TRBJ1-2; D is possibly TRBD1 (6 bases). This CDR3 is built from 14 residues. Looked up from germline, CDR1 is SGHAT and CDR2 is FQNNGV. The V end lost 3 bases, the J end lost 2 bases, and 10 bases lay between the germline ends. The CDR3 DNA follows: TGTGCCAGCAGCTTGGGGGCTATGAACTATGGCTACACCTTC. Protein product: CASSLGAMNYGYTF.

The rearrangement uses TRBV7-2 and TRBJ2-7; a possible D gene is TRBD1 (5 bases). CDR1 and CDR2 (germline): SGHTA, FQGNSA. V was cut by 0 bases and J by 3 bases, with 9 bases left in between. The CDR3 length is 14 residues. The CDR3 DNA follows: TGTGCCAGCAGCTTAGCGGCACAGGACTACGAGCAGTACTTC. It codes for CASSLAAQDYEQYF.